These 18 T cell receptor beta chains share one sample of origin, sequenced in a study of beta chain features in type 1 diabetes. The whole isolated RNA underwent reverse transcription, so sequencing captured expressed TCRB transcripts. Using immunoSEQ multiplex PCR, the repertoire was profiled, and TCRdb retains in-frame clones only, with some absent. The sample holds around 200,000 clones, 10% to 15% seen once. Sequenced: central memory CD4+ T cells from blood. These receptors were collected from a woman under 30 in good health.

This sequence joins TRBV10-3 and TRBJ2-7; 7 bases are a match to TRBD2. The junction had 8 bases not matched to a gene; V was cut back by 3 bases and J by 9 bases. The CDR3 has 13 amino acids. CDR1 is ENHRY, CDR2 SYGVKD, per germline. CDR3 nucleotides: TGTGCCATCAGTGAAGAGCGGGACGACGCGCAGTACTTC. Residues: CAISEERDDAQYF.

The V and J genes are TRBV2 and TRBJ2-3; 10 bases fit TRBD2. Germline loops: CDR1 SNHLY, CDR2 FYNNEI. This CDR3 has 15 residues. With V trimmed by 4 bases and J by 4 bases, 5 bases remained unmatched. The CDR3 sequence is CASSGGLAEADTQYF. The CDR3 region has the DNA TGTGCCAGCAGTGGAGGACTAGCGGAGGCAGATACGCAGTATTTT.

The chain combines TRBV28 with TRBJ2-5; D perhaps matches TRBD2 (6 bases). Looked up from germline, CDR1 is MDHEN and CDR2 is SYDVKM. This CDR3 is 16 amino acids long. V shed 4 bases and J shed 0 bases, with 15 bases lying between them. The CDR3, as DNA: TGTGCCAGCAGTTCCCCGATTGTAGCGGACCAAGAGACCCAGTACTTC. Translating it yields CASSSPIVADQETQYF.

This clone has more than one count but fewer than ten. CDR3 sequence: CASSLGEDNQPQHF. CDR3 coding DNA: TGTGCCAGCTCGCTAGGGGAGGACAATCAGCCCCAGCATTTT. The genes are TRBV18 and TRBJ1-5, with a possible D match to TRBD1 (5 bases). Germline CDR1 KGHSH, CDR2 LQKENI. The CDR3 is 14 amino acids. The V gene lost 6 bases and the J gene lost 3 bases, with 12 bases spanning the gap.

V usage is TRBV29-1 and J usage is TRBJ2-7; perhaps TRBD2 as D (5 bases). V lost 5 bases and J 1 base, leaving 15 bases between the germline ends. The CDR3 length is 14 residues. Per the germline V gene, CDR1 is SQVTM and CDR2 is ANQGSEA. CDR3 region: CSVTPGVLSYEQYF. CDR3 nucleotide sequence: TGCAGCGTTACTCCCGGGGTTCTTTCCTACGAGCAGTACTTC.

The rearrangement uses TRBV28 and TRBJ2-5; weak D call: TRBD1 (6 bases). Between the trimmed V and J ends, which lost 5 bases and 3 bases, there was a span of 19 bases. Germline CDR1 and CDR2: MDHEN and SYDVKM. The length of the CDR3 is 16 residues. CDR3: CASSVGGGTLEETQYF. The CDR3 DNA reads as TGTGCCAGCAGTGTAGGGGGTGGGACACTAGAAGAGACCCAGTACTTC.

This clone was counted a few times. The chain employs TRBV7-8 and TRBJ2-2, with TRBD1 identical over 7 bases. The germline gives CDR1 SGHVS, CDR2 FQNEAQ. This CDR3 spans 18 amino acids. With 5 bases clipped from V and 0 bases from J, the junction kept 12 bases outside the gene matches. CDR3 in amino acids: CASSPRQGLPTNTGELFF. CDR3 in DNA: TGTGCCAGCAGCCCACGACAGGGATTACCCACGAACACCGGGGAGCTGTTTTTT.

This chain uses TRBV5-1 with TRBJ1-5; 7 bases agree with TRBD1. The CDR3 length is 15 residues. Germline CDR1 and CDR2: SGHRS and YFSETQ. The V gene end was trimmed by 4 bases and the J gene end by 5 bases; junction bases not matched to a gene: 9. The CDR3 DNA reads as TGCGCCAGCAGCCCGGGGACAGACATTTATCAGCCCCAGCATTTT. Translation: CASSPGTDIYQPQHF.

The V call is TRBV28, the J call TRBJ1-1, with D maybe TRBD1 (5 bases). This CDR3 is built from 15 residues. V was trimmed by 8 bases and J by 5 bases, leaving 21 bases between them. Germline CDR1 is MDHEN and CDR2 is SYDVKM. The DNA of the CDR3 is TGTGCCAGCCGACGGGGGGACCAAAGGGTTACTGAAGCTTTCTTT. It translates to CASRRGDQRVTEAFF.

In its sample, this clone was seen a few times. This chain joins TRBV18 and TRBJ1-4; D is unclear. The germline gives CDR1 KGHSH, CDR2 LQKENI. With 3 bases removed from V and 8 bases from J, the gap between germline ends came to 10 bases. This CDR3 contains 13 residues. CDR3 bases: TGTGCCAGCTCACCGGGCTCGGCGGAAAAACTGTTTTTT. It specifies CASSPGSAEKLFF.

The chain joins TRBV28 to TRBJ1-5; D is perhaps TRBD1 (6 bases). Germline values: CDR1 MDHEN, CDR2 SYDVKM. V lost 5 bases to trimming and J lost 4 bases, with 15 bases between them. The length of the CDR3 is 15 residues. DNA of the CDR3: TGTGCCAGCAGTACCCCAGGGGATGGAAATCAGCCCCAGCATTTT. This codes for CASSTPGDGNQPQHF.

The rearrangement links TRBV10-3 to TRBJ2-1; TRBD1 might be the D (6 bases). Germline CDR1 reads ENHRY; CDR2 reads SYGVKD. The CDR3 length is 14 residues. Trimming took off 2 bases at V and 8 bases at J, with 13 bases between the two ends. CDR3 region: CAISEMGHSDEQFF. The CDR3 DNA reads TGTGCCATCAGTGAGATGGGACATTCGGATGAGCAGTTCTTC.

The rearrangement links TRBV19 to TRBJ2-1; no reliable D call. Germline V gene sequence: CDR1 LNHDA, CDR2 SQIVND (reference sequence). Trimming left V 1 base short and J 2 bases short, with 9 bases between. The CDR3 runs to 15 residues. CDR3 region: CASSIAETAYNEQFF. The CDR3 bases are TGTGCCAGTAGTATAGCGGAGACCGCCTACAATGAGCAGTTCTTC. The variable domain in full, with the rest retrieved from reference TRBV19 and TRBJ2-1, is DGGITQSPKYLFRKEGQNVTLSCEQNLNHDAMYWYRQDPGQGLRLIYYSQIVNDFQKGDIAEGYSVSREKKESFPLTVTSAQKNPTAFYLCASSIAETAYNEQFFGPGTRLTVL.

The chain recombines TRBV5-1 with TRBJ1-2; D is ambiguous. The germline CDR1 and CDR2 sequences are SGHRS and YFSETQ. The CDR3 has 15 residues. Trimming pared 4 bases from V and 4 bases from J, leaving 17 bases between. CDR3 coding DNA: TGCGCCAGCAGCCCCCTAGCCGGAGAAAGCTATGGCTACACCTTC. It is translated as CASSPLAGESYGYTF.

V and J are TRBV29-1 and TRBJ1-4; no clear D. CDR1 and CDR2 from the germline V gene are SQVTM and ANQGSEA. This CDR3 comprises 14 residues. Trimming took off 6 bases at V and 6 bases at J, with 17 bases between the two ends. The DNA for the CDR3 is TGCAGCGTCCCCATAGGCGGCATTGATGAAAAACTGTTTTTT. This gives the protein CSVPIGGIDEKLFF.

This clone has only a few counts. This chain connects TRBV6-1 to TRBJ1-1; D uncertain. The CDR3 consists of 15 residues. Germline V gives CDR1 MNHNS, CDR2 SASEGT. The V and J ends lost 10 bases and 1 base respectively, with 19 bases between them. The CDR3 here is CAIKDLASKNTEAFF. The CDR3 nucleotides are TGTGCCATCAAGGACTTAGCCAGCAAGAACACTGAAGCTTTCTTT.

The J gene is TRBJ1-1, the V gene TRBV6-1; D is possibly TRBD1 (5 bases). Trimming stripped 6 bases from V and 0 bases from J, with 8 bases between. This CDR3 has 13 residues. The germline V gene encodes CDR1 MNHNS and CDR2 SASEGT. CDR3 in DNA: TGTGCCAGCAGCCGGGGGGTGAACACTGAAGCTTTCTTT. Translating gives CASSRGVNTEAFF.

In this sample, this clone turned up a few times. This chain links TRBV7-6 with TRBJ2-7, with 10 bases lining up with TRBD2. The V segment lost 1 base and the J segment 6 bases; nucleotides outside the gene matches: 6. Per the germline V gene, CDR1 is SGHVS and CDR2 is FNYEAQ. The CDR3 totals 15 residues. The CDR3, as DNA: TGTGCCAGCAGCTTAGGAGCTAGCGGGGGAGGCGAGCAGTACTTC. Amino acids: CASSLGASGGGEQYF.